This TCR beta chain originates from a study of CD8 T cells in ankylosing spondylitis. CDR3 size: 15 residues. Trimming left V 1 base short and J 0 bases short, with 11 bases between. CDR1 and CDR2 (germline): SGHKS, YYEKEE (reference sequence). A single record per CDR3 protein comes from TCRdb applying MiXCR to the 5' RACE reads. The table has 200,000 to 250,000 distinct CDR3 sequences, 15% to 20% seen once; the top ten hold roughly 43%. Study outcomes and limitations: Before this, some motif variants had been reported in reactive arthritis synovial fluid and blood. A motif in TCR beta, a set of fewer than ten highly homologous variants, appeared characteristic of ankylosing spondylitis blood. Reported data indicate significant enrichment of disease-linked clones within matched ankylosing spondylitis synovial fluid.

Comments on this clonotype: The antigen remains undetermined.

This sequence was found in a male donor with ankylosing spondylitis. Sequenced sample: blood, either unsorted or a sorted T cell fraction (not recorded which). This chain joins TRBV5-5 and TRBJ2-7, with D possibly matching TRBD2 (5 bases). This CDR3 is CASSLWWESSYEQYF. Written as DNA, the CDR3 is TGTGCCAGCAGCTTGTGGTGGGAGAGCTCCTACGAGCAGTACTTC.